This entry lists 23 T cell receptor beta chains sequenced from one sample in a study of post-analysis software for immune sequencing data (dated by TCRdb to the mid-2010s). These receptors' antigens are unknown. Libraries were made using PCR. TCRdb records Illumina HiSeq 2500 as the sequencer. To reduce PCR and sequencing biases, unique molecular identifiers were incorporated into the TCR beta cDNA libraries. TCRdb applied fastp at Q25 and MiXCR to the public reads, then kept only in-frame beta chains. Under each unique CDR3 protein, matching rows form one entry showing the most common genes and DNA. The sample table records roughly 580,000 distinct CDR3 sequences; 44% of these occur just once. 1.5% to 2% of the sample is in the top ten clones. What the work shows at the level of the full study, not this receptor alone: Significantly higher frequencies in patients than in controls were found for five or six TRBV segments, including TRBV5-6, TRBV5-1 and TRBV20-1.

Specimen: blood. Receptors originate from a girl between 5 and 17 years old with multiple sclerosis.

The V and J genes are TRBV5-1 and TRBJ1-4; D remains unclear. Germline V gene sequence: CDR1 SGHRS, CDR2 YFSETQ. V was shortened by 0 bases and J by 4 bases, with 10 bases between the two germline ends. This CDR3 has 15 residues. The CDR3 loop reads CASSLGGQLNEKLFF. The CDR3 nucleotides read TGCGCCAGCAGCTTGGGTGGCCAGCTTAATGAAAAACTGTTTTTT. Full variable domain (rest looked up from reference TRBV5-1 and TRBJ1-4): KAGVTQTPRYLIKTRGQQVTLSCSPISGHRSVSWYQQTPGQGLQFLFEYFSETQRNKGNFPGRFSGRQFSNSRSEMNVSTLELGDSALYLCASSLGGQLNEKLFFGSGTQLSVL.

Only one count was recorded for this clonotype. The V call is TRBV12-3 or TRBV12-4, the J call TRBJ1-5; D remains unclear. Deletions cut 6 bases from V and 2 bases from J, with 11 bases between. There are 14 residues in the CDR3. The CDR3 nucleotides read TGTGCCAGCAGCTCCGAAGTTCGCAATCAGCCCCAGCATTTT. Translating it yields CASSSEVRNQPQHF.

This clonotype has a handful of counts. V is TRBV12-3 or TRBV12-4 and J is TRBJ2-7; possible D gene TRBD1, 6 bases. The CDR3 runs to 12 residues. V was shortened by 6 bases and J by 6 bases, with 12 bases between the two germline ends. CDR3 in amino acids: CASRQATGEQYF. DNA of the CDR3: TGTGCCAGCAGACAAGCGACAGGCGAGCAGTACTTC.

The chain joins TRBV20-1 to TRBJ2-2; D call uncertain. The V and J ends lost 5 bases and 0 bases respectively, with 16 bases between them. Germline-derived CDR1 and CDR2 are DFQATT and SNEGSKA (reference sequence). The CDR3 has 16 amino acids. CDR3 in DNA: TGCAGTGCTCGTCAAGTGGGTTTACCGAACACCGGGGAGCTGTTTTTT. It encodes CSARQVGLPNTGELFF.

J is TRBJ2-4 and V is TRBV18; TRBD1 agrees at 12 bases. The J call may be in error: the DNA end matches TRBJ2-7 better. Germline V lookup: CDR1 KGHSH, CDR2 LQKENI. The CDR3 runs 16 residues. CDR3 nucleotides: TGTGCCAGCTCCGGGACAGGGGGCGCAGATACCTACGAGCAGTACTTC. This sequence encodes CASSGTGGADTYEQYF.

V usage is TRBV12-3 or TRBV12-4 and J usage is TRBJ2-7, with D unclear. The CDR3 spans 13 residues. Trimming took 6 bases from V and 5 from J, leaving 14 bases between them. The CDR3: CASSTYGVHEQYF. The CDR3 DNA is TGTGCCAGCAGCACGTATGGGGTTCACGAGCAGTACTTC.

Here the CDR3 DNA reads TGTGCCAGCAGTTCCCCCTATGTAGCGGGGGAAACCTCCTACAATGAGCAGTTCTTC. Protein sequence: CASSSPYVAGETSYNEQFF. J is TRBJ2-1 and V is TRBV27; 9 bases match TRBD2. Looked up from germline, CDR1 is MNHEY and CDR2 is SMNVEV (reference sequence). The CDR3 is made up of 19 amino acids. V was pared by 4 bases and J by 0 bases, with 13 bases of the junction left unmatched.

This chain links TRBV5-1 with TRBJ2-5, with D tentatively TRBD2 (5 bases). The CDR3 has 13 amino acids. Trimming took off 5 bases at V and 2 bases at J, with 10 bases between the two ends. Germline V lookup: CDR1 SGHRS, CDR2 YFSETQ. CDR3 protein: CASSWRGQETQYF. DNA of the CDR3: TGCGCCAGCAGTTGGCGAGGGCAAGAGACCCAGTACTTC.

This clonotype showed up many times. The CDR3 coding sequence is TGCAGTGCTAGGGGGGAGCTTTGGTACGAGCAGTACTTC. Translated: CSARGELWYEQYF. The chain combines TRBV20-1 with TRBJ2-7; D might be TRBD1 or TRBD2, each matching 5 bases. Trimming cost V 3 bases and J 4 bases, with 13 bases left between them. The germline V gene encodes CDR1 DFQATT and CDR2 SNEGSKA (reference sequence). The CDR3 is made up of 13 amino acids.

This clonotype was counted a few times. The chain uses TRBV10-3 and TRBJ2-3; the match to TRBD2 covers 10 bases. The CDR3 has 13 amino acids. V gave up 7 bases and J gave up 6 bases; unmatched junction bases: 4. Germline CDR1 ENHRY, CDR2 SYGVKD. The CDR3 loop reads CAINLAGEDTQYF. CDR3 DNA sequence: TGTGCCATCAATCTAGCGGGAGAGGATACGCAGTATTTT.

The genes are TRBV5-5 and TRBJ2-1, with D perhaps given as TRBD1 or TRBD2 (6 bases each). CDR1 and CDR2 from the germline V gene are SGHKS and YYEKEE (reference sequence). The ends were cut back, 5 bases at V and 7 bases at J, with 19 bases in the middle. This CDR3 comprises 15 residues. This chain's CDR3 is CASSSVPGARNEQFF. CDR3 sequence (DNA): TGTGCCAGCAGTTCGGTCCCGGGGGCCAGAAATGAGCAGTTCTTC.

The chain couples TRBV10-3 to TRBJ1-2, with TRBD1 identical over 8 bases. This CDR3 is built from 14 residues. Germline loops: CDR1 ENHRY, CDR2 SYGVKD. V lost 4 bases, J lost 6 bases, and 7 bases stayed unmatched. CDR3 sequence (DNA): TGTGCCATCAGTGTCCTAGGACAGGGCGATGGCTACACCTTC. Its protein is CAISVLGQGDGYTF.

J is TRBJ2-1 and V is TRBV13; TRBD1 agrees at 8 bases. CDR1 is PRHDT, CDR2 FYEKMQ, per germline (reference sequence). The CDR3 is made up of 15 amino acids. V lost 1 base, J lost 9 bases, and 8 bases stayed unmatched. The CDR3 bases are TGTGCCAGCAGCTTAGTGGGACAGGAGGACGGTGAGCAGTTCTTC. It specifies CASSLVGQEDGEQFF.

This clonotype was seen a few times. The CDR3 reads CASSYSLYQETQYF. CDR3 bases: TGTGCCAGCAGTTACTCCCTTTACCAAGAGACCCAGTACTTC. The genes are TRBV6-5 and TRBJ2-5; D gene ambiguous. The V and J ends lost 0 bases and 0 bases respectively, with 5 bases between them. This CDR3 region has 14 residues. Germline values: CDR1 MNHEY, CDR2 SVGAGI.

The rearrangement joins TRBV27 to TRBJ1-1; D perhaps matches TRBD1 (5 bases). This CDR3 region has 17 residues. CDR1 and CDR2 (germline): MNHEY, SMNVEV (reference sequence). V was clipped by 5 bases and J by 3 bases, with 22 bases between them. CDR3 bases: TGTGCCAGCAGTCTCCTTGGGCGAGGGGCCGGGGACACTGAAGCTTTCTTT. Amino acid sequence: CASSLLGRGAGDTEAFF.

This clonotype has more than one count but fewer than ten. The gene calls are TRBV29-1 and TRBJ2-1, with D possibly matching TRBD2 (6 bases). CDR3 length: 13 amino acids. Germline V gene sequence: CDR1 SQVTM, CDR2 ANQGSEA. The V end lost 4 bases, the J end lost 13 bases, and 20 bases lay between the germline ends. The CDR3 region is CSVAPGVGETQFF. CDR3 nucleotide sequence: TGCAGCGTTGCCCCGGGAGTTGGAGAGACCCAGTTCTTC.

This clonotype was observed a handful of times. As DNA, the CDR3 is TGTGCCAGCAGCAAGGGAGGCCAAGAGACCCAGTACTTC. This codes for CASSKGGQETQYF. This chain joins TRBV7-9 and TRBJ2-5; D is perhaps TRBD2 (6 bases). This CDR3 is built from 13 residues. The germline gives CDR1 SEHNR, CDR2 FQNEAQ (reference sequence). V was shortened by 5 bases and J by 1 base, with 8 bases between the two germline ends.

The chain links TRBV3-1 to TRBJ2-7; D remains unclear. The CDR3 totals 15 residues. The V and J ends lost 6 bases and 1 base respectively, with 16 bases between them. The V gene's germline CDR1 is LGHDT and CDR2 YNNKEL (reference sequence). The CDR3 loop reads CASSRSGVSSYEQYF. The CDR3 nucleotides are TGTGCCAGCAGTCGATCAGGTGTATCATCCTACGAGCAGTACTTC.

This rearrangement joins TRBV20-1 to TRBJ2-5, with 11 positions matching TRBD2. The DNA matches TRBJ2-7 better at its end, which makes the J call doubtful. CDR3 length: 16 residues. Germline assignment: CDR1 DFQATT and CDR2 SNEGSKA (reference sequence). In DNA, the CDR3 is TGCAGTGCTAGACGCCCGGGACTAGCGGATCGCTACGAGCAGTACTTC. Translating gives CSARRPGLADRYEQYF.

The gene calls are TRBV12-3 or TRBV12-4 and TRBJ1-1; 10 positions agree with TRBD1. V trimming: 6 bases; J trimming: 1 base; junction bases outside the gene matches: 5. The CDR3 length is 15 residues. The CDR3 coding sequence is TGTGCCAGCAGGGGGGGACAGGGGAAGAACACTGAAGCTTTCTTT. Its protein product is CASRGGQGKNTEAFF.

This CDR3 reads CASSVRADYGYTF. CDR3 coding DNA: TGTGCCAGCAGCGTCCGGGCCGACTATGGCTACACCTTC. The chain links TRBV7-2 to TRBJ1-2; D not resolved. This CDR3 is 13 amino acids long. The germline V gene encodes CDR1 SGHTA and CDR2 FQGNSA. V was pared by 5 bases and J by 3 bases, with 10 bases between. Looking up the rest from reference TRBV7-2 and TRBJ1-2 gives the full variable domain: GAGVSQSPSNKVTEKGKDVELRCDPISGHTALYWYRQSLGQGLEFLIYFQGNSAPDKSGLPSDRFSAERTGGSVSTLTIQRTQQEDSAVYLCASSVRADYGYTFGSGTRLTVV.

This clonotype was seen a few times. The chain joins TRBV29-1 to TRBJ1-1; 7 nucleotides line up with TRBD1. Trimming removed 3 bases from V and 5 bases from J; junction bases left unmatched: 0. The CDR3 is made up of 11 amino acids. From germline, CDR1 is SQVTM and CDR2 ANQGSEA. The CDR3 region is CSVDRGTEAFF. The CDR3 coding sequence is TGCAGCGTTGACAGGGGGACTGAAGCTTTCTTT.

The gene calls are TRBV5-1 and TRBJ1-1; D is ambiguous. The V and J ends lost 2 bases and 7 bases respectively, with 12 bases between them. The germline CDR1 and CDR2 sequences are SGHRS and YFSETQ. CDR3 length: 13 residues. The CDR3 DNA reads TGCGCCAGCAGCTTCATCGGGGAGGGTGAAGCTTTCTTT. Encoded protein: CASSFIGEGEAFF.